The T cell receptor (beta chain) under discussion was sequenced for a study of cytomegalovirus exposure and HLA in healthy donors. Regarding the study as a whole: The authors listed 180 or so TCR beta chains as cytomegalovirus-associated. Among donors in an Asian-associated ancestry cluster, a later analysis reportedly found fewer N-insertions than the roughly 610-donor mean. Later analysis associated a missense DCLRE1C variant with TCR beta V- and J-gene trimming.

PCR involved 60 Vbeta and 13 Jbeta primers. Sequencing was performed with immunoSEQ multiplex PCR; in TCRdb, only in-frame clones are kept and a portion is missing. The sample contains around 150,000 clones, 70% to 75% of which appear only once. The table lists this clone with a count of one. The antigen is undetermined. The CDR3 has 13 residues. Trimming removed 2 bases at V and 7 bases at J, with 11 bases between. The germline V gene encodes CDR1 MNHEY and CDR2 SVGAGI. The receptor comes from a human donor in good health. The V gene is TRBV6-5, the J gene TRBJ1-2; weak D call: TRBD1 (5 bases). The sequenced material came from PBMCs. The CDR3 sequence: CASSYPGGTGYTF. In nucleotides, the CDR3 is TGTGCCAGCAGTTACCCCGGCGGGACTGGCTACACCTTC.